Below are 30 T cell receptor beta chains sequenced from a single sample in a study of regulatory T cells in long-lasting Graves disease. Documented time point: newly diagnosed GD, antithyroid drugs for less than 3 months. Scientists built the TCR library using RNA that was extracted from PBMCs. Combining iRepertoire HTBI primers with Arm-PCR of CDR3 regions, the authors built TCR beta libraries. One entry per CDR3 protein, called by TCRdb with MiXCR from the multiplex PCR reads. This table holds about 420,000 distinct CDR3 sequences, 16% found once. The same data also went into a second study, on T cells in Graves' hyperthyroidism and ophthalmopathy.

The input for sequencing was peripheral blood mononuclear cells (PBMCs), taken at new diagnosis, from a patient treated with antithyroid drugs. Receptors originate from a woman aged 18-29 years with Graves disease.

The genes are TRBV6-2 or TRBV6-3 and TRBJ2-1, with a possible D match to TRBD2 (5 bases). The CDR3 runs 17 residues. The germline V and J ends were trimmed by 4 bases and 0 bases, with 16 bases remaining between them. CDR1 and CDR2 from the germline V gene are MNHEY and SVGEGT. DNA of the CDR3: TGTGCCAGCAGTTTTTGGTCTAGCTCGAGCTCCTACAATGAGCAGTTCTTC. It encodes CASSFWSSSSSYNEQFF.

There are a few counts of this clonotype. The rearrangement joins TRBV7-2 to TRBJ2-1; perhaps TRBD2 as D (5 bases). The germline V gene encodes CDR1 SGHTA and CDR2 FQGNSA. Trimming removed 1 base at V and 9 bases at J, with 16 bases between. The CDR3 loop spans 15 amino acids. CDR3: CASSLDPLGRGEQFF. The DNA of the CDR3 is TGTGCCAGCAGCTTAGATCCCCTTGGACGGGGTGAGCAGTTCTTC.

This clonotype was seen ten or more times. This sequence joins TRBV20-1 and TRBJ2-7; TRBD2 matches at 8 bases. Germline CDR1 reads DFQATT; CDR2 reads SNEGSKA (reference sequence). The trim removed 8 bases at V and 4 bases at J, leaving 4 bases unmatched. This CDR3 contains 11 residues. The CDR3 DNA reads TGCAGTATCGGGGGGGCTTACGAGCAGTACTTC. It is translated as CSIGGAYEQYF.

Many counts were recorded for this clonotype. The chain uses TRBV28 and TRBJ2-7; D assignment may be TRBD1 or TRBD2 (7 bases each). The V gene lost 6 bases and the J gene lost 3 bases, with 33 bases spanning the gap. Germline V CDR1 and CDR2: MDHEN, SYDVKM. CDR3 size: 20 residues. The CDR3 spells CASSSVVGGETGRELYEQYF. CDR3 DNA sequence: TGTGCCAGCAGCTCCGTTGTGGGGGGGGAGACAGGGAGGGAACTCTACGAGCAGTACTTC.

The J gene is TRBJ1-4, the V gene TRBV9, with a possible D match to TRBD1 (6 bases). Germline-derived CDR1 and CDR2 are SGDLS and YYNGEE. The CDR3 totals 15 residues. Between the trimmed V and J ends, which lost 3 bases and 5 bases, there was a span of 14 bases. Here the CDR3 reads CASSETTGTNEKLFF. The CDR3 DNA follows: TGTGCCAGCAGCGAAACGACAGGAACGAATGAAAAACTGTTTTTT.

At least ten counts were recorded for this clonotype. The genes are TRBV29-1 and TRBJ2-7, with 7 nucleotides matching TRBD1. This CDR3 comprises 12 residues. CDR1 is SQVTM and CDR2 is ANQGSEA in the germline V gene. Trimming cost V 4 bases and J 4 bases; bases outside gene matches: 4. The CDR3 nucleotides read TGCAGCGTTGTCGGGACAGCGTACGAGCAGTACTTC. Its protein is CSVVGTAYEQYF.

This clonotype was seen once. The V gene is TRBV6-1, the J gene TRBJ1-2; D is possibly TRBD1 (5 bases). Germline values: CDR1 MNHNS, CDR2 SASEGT. There are 12 residues in the CDR3. V was trimmed by 1 base and J by 6 bases, leaving 6 bases between them. Here the CDR3 DNA reads TGTGCCAGCAGTGAAGGAGGGGATGGCTACACCTTC. Translating gives CASSEGGDGYTF.

Note on this clonotype: This sequence is one base from a far larger clone and is likely a read error. The chain joins TRBV11-2 to TRBJ2-1, with no clear D. Trimming removed 6 bases from V and 5 bases from J, with 14 bases in between. The CDR3 is 14 amino acids. Germline lookup yields CDR1 SGHAT and CDR2 FQNNGV. The CDR3 region has the DNA TGTGCCAGCAGTCCGCCGGCCCAACACAATGAGCAGTTCTTC. Protein: CASSPPAQHNEQFF.

This clonotype was found many times. The chain carries TRBV12-3 or TRBV12-4 and TRBJ1-5; TRBD1 aligns across 8 bases. Unmatched junction bases numbered 6, after V lost 5 bases and J lost 6 bases. CDR3 length: 14 amino acids. In nucleotides, the CDR3 is TGTGCCAGCAGTACCGGGACAGGAGGTCAGCCCCAGCATTTT. This translates into CASSTGTGGQPQHF.

This clonotype has ten or more counts. The chain has TRBV27 and TRBJ2-3, with TRBD2 matching over 13 bases. Trimming at V came to 4 bases and at J to 7 bases, leaving 8 bases not matched to a gene. CDR1 MNHEY and CDR2 SMNVEV come from the germline V gene (reference sequence). The CDR3 is 16 residues long. Here the CDR3 DNA reads TGTGCCAGCAGTTCGGGACTAGCGGGGAACATTTATACGCAGTATTTT. This encodes CASSSGLAGNIYTQYF.

The V call is TRBV20-1, the J call TRBJ1-5; D possibly corresponds to TRBD1 (5 bases). Trimming shortened V by 1 base and J by 4 bases, and 5 bases separated the two germline ends. Germline V CDR1 and CDR2: DFQATT, SNEGSKA (reference sequence). The CDR3 runs 12 residues. This chain's CDR3 is CSARGGNQPQHF. CDR3 sequence (DNA): TGCAGTGCTAGAGGGGGGAATCAGCCCCAGCATTTT.

As concerns this clonotype: Possible read error: a much larger clone is one base away. The chain links TRBV20-1 to TRBJ1-2; the match to TRBD1 covers 7 bases. Germline-derived CDR1 and CDR2 are DFQATT and SNEGSKA (reference sequence). This CDR3 comprises 13 residues. The CDR3 region is CRALSDRARSYTF. Written as DNA, the CDR3 is TGCCGTGCCCTATCTGACAGGGCGAGGAGCTACACCTTC.

This clonotype has a count of ten or more. The chain is built from TRBV2 and TRBJ2-5, with TRBD2 matching 8 bases. The V gene end was trimmed by 2 bases and the J gene end by 6 bases; junction bases not matched to a gene: 8. The CDR3 covers 15 residues. Germline assignment: CDR1 SNHLY and CDR2 FYNNEI. As DNA, the CDR3 is TGTGCCAGCAGTGAATACCCAAGCGGGAGTCAGACCCAGTACTTC. This codes for CASSEYPSGSQTQYF.

This clonotype was recorded at least ten times. The chain recombines TRBV20-1 with TRBJ2-1; 8 positions agree with TRBD2. Germline V lookup: CDR1 DFQATT, CDR2 SNEGSKA (reference sequence). This CDR3 contains 15 residues. J was trimmed by 0 bases and V by 3 bases; bases with no gene match: 4. As DNA, the CDR3 is TGCAGTGCTAGCTTAGCGGGAATCTCCTACAATGAGCAGTTCTTC. Translating it yields CSASLAGISYNEQFF.

This clonotype was seen at least ten times. V usage is TRBV28 and J usage is TRBJ2-7; either TRBD1 or TRBD2 may supply D (5 bases each). Looked up from germline, CDR1 is MDHEN and CDR2 is SYDVKM. This CDR3 spans 13 amino acids. V dropped 4 bases and J dropped 8 bases, with 15 bases sitting between them. CDR3 DNA sequence: TGTGCCAGCAGTTCCGGGGCCCCTACGAAGCAGTACTTC. Encoded protein: CASSSGAPTKQYF.

The table lists this clonotype with many counts. V gene TRBV7-2 combines with J gene TRBJ2-1; TRBD2 matches 9 bases. V shed 9 bases, J shed 4 bases, and the junction held 13 bases outside the gene matches. Germline V lookup: CDR1 SGHTA, CDR2 FQGNSA. The CDR3 consists of 16 residues. CDR3 loop: CARSGLAGSVYNEQFF. The CDR3 coding sequence is TGTGCCAGAAGCGGGCTAGCGGGAAGTGTGTACAATGAGCAGTTCTTC.

This rearrangement joins TRBV7-3 to TRBJ2-1; D not certain. V was pared by 5 bases and J by 3 bases, with 14 bases between. This CDR3 comprises 15 residues. Per the germline V gene, CDR1 is SGHTA and CDR2 is FQGTGA. In DNA form, the CDR3 reads TGTGCCAGCAGCCCTCTGGGGATAGGCTACAATGAGCAGTTCTTC. It is translated as CASSPLGIGYNEQFF.

A note on this clonotype: A much larger clone lies a single base off, so this may be a read error. The gene calls are TRBV28 and TRBJ2-1; no firm D call. Trimming stripped 2 bases from V and 10 bases from J, with 15 bases between. The CDR3 covers 14 residues. Per the germline V gene, CDR1 is MDHEN and CDR2 is SYDVKM. The chain's CDR3 is CASSLVRVSYEQFF. Written as DNA, the CDR3 is TGTGCCAGCAGTTTAGTTCGAGTCTCCTACGAGCAGTTCTTC.

This clonotype has a handful of counts. The gene calls are TRBV12-3 or TRBV12-4 and TRBJ2-5; TRBD2 matches 11 bases. This CDR3 contains 15 residues. The V gene end was trimmed by 4 bases and the J gene end by 4 bases; junction bases not matched to a gene: 5. CDR3 nucleotide sequence: TGTGCCAGCAGTTACGGACTAGCGGGCCTAGAGACCCAGTACTTC. This translates into CASSYGLAGLETQYF.

About this clonotype itself: A read error likely explains this, since a far larger clone differs by one base. V gene TRBV7-2 combines with J gene TRBJ2-7, with D perhaps TRBD2 (5 bases). Germline-derived CDR1 and CDR2 are SGHTA and FQGNSA. This CDR3 comprises 12 residues. The CDR3, as DNA: TGTGCCAGCGGCTTAGTTCGGGGTGAGCAGTACTTC. Translation gives CASGLVRGEQYF.

This clonotype was seen a handful of times. V gene TRBV10-3 combines with J gene TRBJ1-1, with D maybe TRBD1 (5 bases). Germline-derived CDR1 and CDR2 are ENHRY and SYGVKD. The V end was cut by 3 bases, the J end by 14 bases, with 13 bases between. The CDR3 loop spans 11 amino acids. As DNA, the CDR3 is TGTGCCATCAGTGATGGGGGATTGGTATTCTTT. Residues: CAISDGGLVFF.

Notes on this clonotype: A much more abundant neighbour one base away suggests this may be a read error. The chain joins TRBV11-3 to TRBJ2-2; perhaps TRBD1 as D (6 bases). The germline gives CDR1 SGHNT, CDR2 YENEEA. The CDR3 extends over 13 amino acids. Trimming removed 5 bases at V and 6 bases at J, with 10 bases between. CDR3 region: CASSKHRAGELFF. The CDR3 nucleotides read TGTGCCAGCAGCAAACACAGGGCCGGGGAGCTGTTTTTT.

This clonotype came up many times. The rearrangement joins TRBV11-2 to TRBJ2-7, with D possibly being TRBD2 (5 bases). V was cut by 3 bases and J by 2 bases, with 8 bases left in between. There are 13 residues in the CDR3. Germline CDR1 SGHAT, CDR2 FQNNGV. The CDR3 nucleotides read TGTGCCAGCAGCTTCTCCGGGACCTACGAGCAGTACTTC. Translation: CASSFSGTYEQYF.

The gene calls are TRBV5-4 and TRBJ2-1; 14 nucleotides match TRBD2. The CDR3 extends over 18 amino acids. Germline-derived CDR1 and CDR2 are SGHNT and YYREEE (reference sequence). Losses at the gene ends were 0 bases for V and 5 bases for J; bases not matched to a gene: 7. The CDR3 protein is CASSLGGGLAGVHNEQFF. CDR3 bases: TGTGCCAGCAGCTTGGGAGGGGGACTAGCGGGAGTCCACAATGAGCAGTTCTTC.

CDR3 amino acids: CASSKSGYNEQFF. The CDR3 DNA follows: TGTGCCAGCAGTAAGAGCGGTTACAATGAGCAGTTCTTC. This chain joins TRBV6-2 or TRBV6-3 and TRBJ2-1, with D maybe TRBD2 (5 bases). The germline V gene encodes CDR1 MNHEY and CDR2 SVGEGT. This CDR3 is built from 13 residues. V lost 5 bases and J 4 bases, leaving 9 bases between the germline ends.

The DNA for the CDR3 is TGTGCCAGCAGGGCCGGGACAGATTTTTATAGCAATCAGCCCCAGCATTTT. It yields the protein CASRAGTDFYSNQPQHF. The chain couples TRBV6-2 or TRBV6-3 to TRBJ1-5, with 7 bases fitting TRBD1. The CDR3 length is 17 residues. Germline V gene sequence: CDR1 MNHEY, CDR2 SVGEGT. V was clipped by 6 bases and J by 0 bases; unmatched bases: 11.

This clonotype showed up just a few times. The genes are TRBV29-1 and TRBJ1-2; no clear D. CDR3 length: 9 residues. Germline CDR1 and CDR2: SQVTM and ANQGSEA. Trimming took 8 bases from V and 5 from J, leaving 6 bases between them. DNA of the CDR3: TGCAGCTATTCGTATGGCTACACCTTC. Amino acid sequence: CSYSYGYTF.

This clonotype was counted at least ten times. The J gene is TRBJ2-2, the V gene TRBV28; TRBD2 aligns across 7 bases. The CDR3 is 13 residues long. The germline V gene encodes CDR1 MDHEN and CDR2 SYDVKM. The CDR3 coding sequence is TGTGCAGTAGGGACTACGAACACCGGGGAGCTGTTTTTT. Protein product: CAVGTTNTGELFF.

The gene calls are TRBV29-1 and TRBJ2-3; D gene ambiguous. Germline V gene data show CDR1 as SQVTM and CDR2 as ANQGSEA. V lost 7 bases, J lost 8 bases, and 19 bases lay in between. This CDR3 comprises 13 residues. This CDR3 is CSAGEGPPSTQYF. CDR3 in DNA: TGCAGCGCTGGGGAAGGGCCGCCTTCTACGCAGTATTTT.

As to this clonotype: One base away lies a much larger clone, so this may be a sequencing read error. The V gene is TRBV6-2 or TRBV6-3, the J gene TRBJ2-5; possibly TRBD2 for D (5 bases). CDR1 MNHEY and CDR2 SVGEGT come from the germline V gene. The CDR3 sequence is 14 residues long. V was cut by 2 bases and J by 2 bases, with 9 bases left in between. The CDR3: CASSYGSGQETQYF. For the CDR3, the DNA is TGTGCCAGCAGTTACGGAAGCGGACAAGAGACCCAGTACTTC.